This TCR beta chain came from a study of Ad26.COV2.S vaccination and SARS-CoV-2 variants. This CDR3 has 12 residues. CDR1 MGHRA and CDR2 YSYEKL come from the germline V gene. V was trimmed by 1 base and J by 4 bases, leaving 3 bases between them. Treatment of the sample: some 19 received Ad26.COV2.S at low or high dose, single or two shots; about 5 received placebo; per-sample allocation not given. The samples date from day 63 after the first vaccine or placebo injection. An adult donor aged 18-55 years was enrolled in Boston. The vaccine antigen was prefusion-stabilized Wuhan SARS-CoV-2 spike. The table came from immunoSEQ multiplex PCR; TCRdb's copy has only in-frame clones and leaves some out. The data hold roughly 330,000 clones, with about nine tenths observed a single time.

This receptor was identified in a person aged 18-65 years who received the Ad26.COV2.S COVID-19 vaccine or a placebo. This chain connects TRBV4-1 to TRBJ2-3; D is ambiguous. The source material was peripheral blood, sampled in a trial of Ad26.COV2.S vaccine versus placebo. CDR3 protein: CASSQVADTQYF. Written as DNA, the CDR3 is TGCGCCAGCAGCCAAGTGGCAGATACGCAGTATTTT.